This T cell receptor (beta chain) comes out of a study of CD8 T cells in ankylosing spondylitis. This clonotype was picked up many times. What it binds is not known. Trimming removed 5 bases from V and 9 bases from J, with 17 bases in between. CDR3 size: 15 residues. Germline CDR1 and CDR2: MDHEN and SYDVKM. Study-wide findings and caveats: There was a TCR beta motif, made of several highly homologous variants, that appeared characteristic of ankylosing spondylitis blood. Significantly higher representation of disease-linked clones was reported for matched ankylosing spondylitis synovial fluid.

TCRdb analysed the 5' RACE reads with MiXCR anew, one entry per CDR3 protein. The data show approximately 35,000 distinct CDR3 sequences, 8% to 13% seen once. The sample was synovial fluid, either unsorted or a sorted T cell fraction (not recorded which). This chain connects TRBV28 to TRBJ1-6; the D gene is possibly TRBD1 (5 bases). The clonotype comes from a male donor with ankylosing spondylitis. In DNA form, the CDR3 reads TGTGCCAGCAGTCCCACCGGGACCCTGATTTCACCCCTCCACTTT. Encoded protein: CASSPTGTLISPLHF.